A single sample gave rise to the 21 T cell receptor beta chains below, sequenced in a study of cytomegalovirus exposure and HLA in healthy donors (dated by TCRdb to 2016 to 2017). To prepare the library, the immunoSEQ multiplex PCR assay was applied. TCRdb mirrors the immuneACCESS table, restricted to in-frame sequences. Some clones are absent from its copies; in checked studies, under half trace to an unresolved V gene, and the reason for the others is unknown. This sample gives more than 250,000 clones in total; roughly 85% of them show up just once. 0.7% to 0.85% of the sample belongs to the ten largest clones. Sequencing input: PBMCs. These receptors came from a woman aged 18-35 years in good health and CMV-seronegative.

The chain uses TRBV20-1 and TRBJ2-7, with D perhaps matching TRBD2 (6 bases). The CDR3 totals 11 residues. The germline V and J ends were trimmed by 3 bases and 7 bases, with 10 bases remaining between them. Germline CDR1 is DFQATT and CDR2 is SNEGSKA (reference sequence). The CDR3: CSASPRGEQYF. The CDR3 DNA sequence: TGCAGTGCTAGCCCCCGGGGGGAGCAGTACTTC.

This chain uses TRBV10-3 with TRBJ1-2; D unresolved. Trimming pared 3 bases from V and 6 bases from J, leaving 11 bases between. CDR3 length: 13 amino acids. Germline V gene sequence: CDR1 ENHRY, CDR2 SYGVKD. The CDR3 nucleotides read TGTGCCATCAGTGATATAGAGGGTGATGGCTACACCTTC. This encodes CAISDIEGDGYTF.

The chain uses TRBV2 and TRBJ2-1, with 11 nucleotides matching TRBD2. CDR3 length: 13 amino acids. V trimming: 5 bases; J trimming: 9 bases; junction bases outside the gene matches: 3. Germline V CDR1 and CDR2: SNHLY, FYNNEI. CDR3 DNA sequence: TGTGCCAGCAGTTTCCTAGCGGGGGGTGAGCAGTTCTTC. Its translation is CASSFLAGGEQFF.

In this sample, this clone turned up a few times. The chain carries TRBV13 and TRBJ2-7, with TRBD2 as a possible D gene (6 bases). The CDR3 runs 13 residues. Per germline, CDR1 PRHDT and CDR2 FYEKMQ (reference sequence). The V end was cut by 1 base, the J end by 6 bases, with 10 bases between. In DNA form, the CDR3 reads TGTGCCAGCAGCTTAGCTCCGGGGGTCGAGCAGTACTTC. It yields the protein CASSLAPGVEQYF.

This clone is a singleton in its sample. V gene TRBV5-1 combines with J gene TRBJ1-3; D unclear. V shed 5 bases and J shed 2 bases, with 5 bases lying between them. This CDR3 has 12 amino acids. Germline V CDR1 and CDR2: SGHRS, YFSETQ. CDR3 in amino acids: CASSRAGNTIYF. The CDR3, as DNA: TGCGCCAGCAGTCGGGCTGGAAACACCATATATTTT.

The rearrangement uses TRBV29-1 and TRBJ2-1; 7 bases map to TRBD1. The trim removed 6 bases at V and 9 bases at J, leaving 8 bases unmatched. CDR3 length: 12 amino acids. Germline V gives CDR1 SQVTM, CDR2 ANQGSEA. DNA for the CDR3: TGCAGCGTAGAGACAGGGTGGGGTGAGCAGTTCTTC. It encodes CSVETGWGEQFF.

The chain joins TRBV10-3 to TRBJ2-6; D remains unclear. V was trimmed by 4 bases and J by 0 bases, leaving 7 bases between them. Per germline, CDR1 ENHRY and CDR2 SYGVKD. The CDR3 runs to 15 residues. The CDR3 sequence is CAISGSDSGANVLTF. CDR3 coding DNA: TGTGCCATCAGTGGGAGCGACTCTGGGGCCAACGTCCTGACTTTC.

J is TRBJ2-1 and V is TRBV4-2; 9 bases match TRBD2. This CDR3 region has 16 residues. V gave up 1 base and J gave up 7 bases; unmatched junction bases: 8. Per the germline V gene, CDR1 is LGHNA and CDR2 is YNFKEQ. The chain's CDR3 is CASSQGRVAGENEQFF. The CDR3 DNA sequence: TGTGCCAGCAGCCAAGGGCGGGTAGCGGGAGAAAATGAGCAGTTCTTC.

This clone was recorded at least ten times. CDR3 loop: CASSTRQAYEQYF. In DNA form, the CDR3 reads TGTGCCAGCAGCACGCGACAGGCCTACGAGCAGTACTTC. The rearrangement joins TRBV7-2 to TRBJ2-7, with D perhaps TRBD1 (6 bases). CDR1 and CDR2 from the germline V gene are SGHTA and FQGNSA. Trimming took off 5 bases at V and 2 bases at J, with 10 bases between the two ends. This CDR3 is built from 13 residues.

The chain links TRBV6-1 to TRBJ2-7, with 11 bases matching TRBD2. J gave up 4 bases and V 10 bases, and 9 bases lay outside the gene matches. Looked up from germline, CDR1 is MNHNS and CDR2 is SASEGT. The CDR3 loop spans 14 amino acids. The CDR3 coding sequence is TGTGCCATTCGGCCTTTAGCGGGAGGGTACGAGCAGTACTTC. It is translated as CAIRPLAGGYEQYF.

This clone was recorded once. The chain joins TRBV12-2 to TRBJ2-7; TRBD2, the table's D call, lacks a check against the DNA. TRBV12-2 is assigned pseudogene status. This CDR3 has 15 amino acids. The CDR3 DNA sequence: TGTGCAAGTCGCTTGATCCATGGGACTTCTGGCGAGCAGTACTTC. Translated: CASRLIHGTSGEQYF.

The chain is built from TRBV9 and TRBJ2-1, with 15 bases identical to TRBD2. V gave up 5 bases and J gave up 4 bases; unmatched junction bases: 10. Germline V gene sequence: CDR1 SGDLS, CDR2 YYNGEE. This CDR3 comprises 18 residues. This CDR3 reads CASSWTSGRVKAYNEQFF. DNA for the CDR3: TGTGCCAGCAGTTGGACTAGCGGGAGGGTTAAAGCTTACAATGAGCAGTTCTTC.

The rearrangement links TRBV6-5 to TRBJ2-3, with 8 bases matching TRBD2. Germline V gene data show CDR1 as MNHEY and CDR2 as SVGAGI. J was trimmed by 0 bases and V by 8 bases; bases with no gene match: 7. The CDR3 length is 15 residues. CDR3 sequence: CASCYSGASTDTQYF. CDR3 coding DNA: TGTGCCAGCTGCTATAGCGGGGCTAGCACAGATACGCAGTATTTT.

Only one count was recorded for this clone. The genes are TRBV19 and TRBJ1-1; possibly TRBD1 for D (6 bases). In germline, CDR1 is LNHDA, CDR2 SQIVND (reference sequence). The CDR3 loop spans 14 amino acids. Trimming shortened V by 6 bases and J by 3 bases, and 14 bases separated the two germline ends. The CDR3 region has the DNA TGTGCCAGTAGCCTGAGGGGGGGGGACACTGAAGCTTTCTTT. Its translation: CASSLRGGDTEAFF.

The rearrangement links TRBV5-1 to TRBJ2-5; D is ambiguous. This CDR3 has 14 amino acids. CDR1 and CDR2 from the germline V gene are SGHRS and YFSETQ. The germline V and J ends were trimmed by 5 bases and 4 bases, with 15 bases remaining between them. The CDR3 is CASSRPSSLETQYF. The CDR3 nucleotides read TGCGCCAGCAGTCGCCCTAGTTCTCTAGAGACCCAGTACTTC.

The rearrangement uses TRBV10-3 and TRBJ1-1; TRBD1 matches 8 bases. The germline V gene encodes CDR1 ENHRY and CDR2 SYGVKD. J was trimmed by 3 bases and V by 11 bases; bases with no gene match: 11. The CDR3 spans 14 residues. The CDR3 DNA reads as TGTGCCCACGGACAGGGTGAATGGGACACTGAAGCTTTCTTT. Its translation is CAHGQGEWDTEAFF.

This chain connects TRBV4-3 to TRBJ2-3, with 7 bases matching TRBD1. CDR1 is LGHNA and CDR2 is YSLEER in the germline V gene. This CDR3 spans 17 amino acids. The V segment lost 4 bases and the J segment 0 bases; nucleotides outside the gene matches: 10. The CDR3: CASSRGNRGSSTDTQYF. CDR3 bases: TGCGCCAGCAGCCGAGGAAACAGGGGCTCTAGCACAGATACGCAGTATTTT.

This sequence joins TRBV27 and TRBJ2-1, with 12 bases identical to TRBD2. Trimming at V came to 3 bases and at J to 8 bases, leaving 5 bases not matched to a gene. This CDR3 is built from 15 residues. CDR1 and CDR2 from the germline V gene are MNHEY and SMNVEV (reference sequence). CDR3 coding DNA: TGTGCCAGCAGTTTGAGGACTAGCGGGATCGATGAGCAGTTCTTC. This codes for CASSLRTSGIDEQFF.

This sequence joins TRBV6-5 and TRBJ2-5; 15 bases agree with TRBD2. Germline V CDR1 and CDR2: MNHEY, SVGAGI. Germline trimming cut 1 base from V and 3 bases from J; bases unmatched to any gene: 0. The length of the CDR3 is 16 residues. The CDR3 DNA follows: TGTGCCAGCAGTTACTGGACTAGCGGGAGGGAAGAGACCCAGTACTTC. Amino acids: CASSYWTSGREETQYF.

The genes are TRBV18 and TRBJ2-2; D possibly corresponds to TRBD2 (6 bases). The CDR3 is 15 residues long. Trimming shortened V by 3 bases and J by 3 bases, and 11 bases separated the two germline ends. Germline values: CDR1 KGHSH, CDR2 LQKENI. The CDR3 DNA reads TGTGCCAGCTCACCCCCGGGACTCTACACCGGGGAGCTGTTTTTT. This sequence encodes CASSPPGLYTGELFF.

In this sample, this clone turned up once. The gene calls are TRBV9 and TRBJ2-2, with D perhaps matching TRBD2 (7 bases). CDR1 is SGDLS and CDR2 is YYNGEE in the germline V gene. The CDR3 runs 15 residues. V lost 4 bases and J lost 3, with 13 bases in between. Here the CDR3 reads CASSQRGGDTGELFF. DNA of the CDR3: TGTGCCAGCAGCCAAAGGGGGGGTGACACCGGGGAGCTGTTTTTT. The full variable domain, in which reference TRBV9 and TRBJ2-2 provide the parts outside the CDR3, is DSGVTQTPKHLITATGQRVTLRCSPRSGDLSVYWYQQSLDQGLQFLIQYYNGEERAKGNILERFSAQQFPDLHSELNLSSLELGDSALYFCASSQRGGDTGELFFGEGSRLTVL.